The 11 T cell receptor beta chains in this list originate from one sample, sequenced in a study of blood T cells in healthy people across ages. Through a sample-barcoded 5' primer and a J-beta primer mix, a second PCR was run for roughly 6 to 11 cycles. TCRdb redid the calling of the 5' RACE reads with MiXCR, one entry per CDR3 protein. This table has more than 700,000 distinct CDR3 sequences, more than 35% appearing once. Source material: blood. The origin of the receptors is a man aged 80 or over in good health.

The chain carries TRBV28 and TRBJ2-5; D is ambiguous. From germline, CDR1 is MDHEN and CDR2 SYDVKM. The CDR3 extends over 13 amino acids. The V and J ends lost 2 bases and 3 bases respectively, with 7 bases between them. For the CDR3, the DNA is TGTGCCAGCAGTTTAACGCTGGAAGAGACCCAGTACTTC. Protein: CASSLTLEETQYF. Filled out from reference TRBV28 and TRBJ2-5, the complete variable domain reads DVKVTQSSRYLVKRTGEKVFLECVQDMDHENMFWYRQDPGLGLRLIYFSYDVKMKEKGDIPEGYSVSREKKERFSLILESASTNQTSMYLCASSLTLEETQYFGPGTRLLVL.

The genes are TRBV5-1 and TRBJ2-1; D could derive from TRBD1 or TRBD2 (5 bases each). V gave up 3 bases and J gave up 4 bases, with 20 bases separating them. This CDR3 spans 17 amino acids. Germline V gene sequence: CDR1 SGHRS, CDR2 YFSETQ. CDR3 protein: CASSSGLNSRVYNEQFF. As DNA, the CDR3 is TGCGCCAGCAGCTCCGGACTCAATTCCAGGGTGTACAATGAGCAGTTCTTC.

This chain links TRBV6-6 with TRBJ1-2; 7 bases are a match to TRBD1. V gave up 6 bases and J gave up 3 bases; unmatched junction bases: 7. The CDR3 sequence is 14 residues long. Germline lookup yields CDR1 MNHNY and CDR2 SVGAGI (reference sequence). The CDR3 here is CASSRTGGDYGYTF. CDR3 DNA: TGTGCCAGCAGCCGGACAGGCGGCGACTATGGCTACACCTTC.

This chain joins TRBV20-1 and TRBJ1-1; TRBD1 aligns across 7 bases. V shed 0 bases and J 0 bases; nucleotides not matched to a gene: 7. The CDR3 covers 16 residues. Germline V gene lookup returns CDR1 DFQATT and CDR2 SNEGSKA (reference sequence). CDR3 loop: CSARDGGRGMNTEAFF. CDR3 DNA: TGCAGTGCTAGAGACGGAGGCAGGGGGATGAACACTGAAGCTTTCTTT.

The chain carries TRBV12-3 or TRBV12-4 and TRBJ1-1; no definite D call. The CDR3 is 11 amino acids. The V gene lost 5 bases and the J gene lost 7 bases, with 8 bases spanning the gap. This CDR3 is CASSRSSEAFF. The DNA for the CDR3 is TGTGCCAGCAGTCGTAGTAGTGAAGCTTTCTTT.

This chain uses TRBV12-3 or TRBV12-4 with TRBJ2-7; D is unresolved. CDR3 length: 14 amino acids. The V and J ends lost 3 bases and 7 bases respectively, with 16 bases between them. CDR3 sequence: CASSLAEQAWEQYF. CDR3 nucleotide sequence: TGTGCCAGCAGTTTGGCCGAGCAAGCGTGGGAGCAGTACTTC.

The V call is TRBV7-2, the J call TRBJ2-5, with D possibly being TRBD1 or TRBD2 (6 bases each). Germline V gives CDR1 SGHTA, CDR2 FQGNSA. Trimming left V 4 bases short and J 5 bases short, with 23 bases between. CDR3 length equals 17 residues. CDR3 coding DNA: TGTGCCAGCAGCTCCCTCATAGAATGGGGGGCAAAGGAGACCCAGTACTTC. Residues: CASSSLIEWGAKETQYF.

This clonotype occurred a few times. The rearrangement links TRBV20-1 to TRBJ1-2, with 9 positions matching TRBD1. V shed 3 bases, J shed 7 bases, and the junction held 6 bases outside the gene matches. Germline CDR1 reads DFQATT; CDR2 reads SNEGSKA (reference sequence). The CDR3 has 13 residues. The chain's CDR3 is CSARVGTGSGYTF. CDR3 nucleotides: TGCAGTGCTAGGGTTGGGACAGGGAGTGGCTACACCTTC.

This clonotype appeared a single time. The CDR3 sequence: CASSQGWLNPFF. The DNA for the CDR3 is TGTGCCAGCAGCCAAGGGTGGCTAAACCCGTTCTTC. The rearrangement joins TRBV3-1 to TRBJ2-1; D is uncertain. The CDR3 sequence is 12 residues long. Deletions cut 1 base from V and 15 bases from J, with 13 bases between. Germline V CDR1 and CDR2: LGHDT, YNNKEL (reference sequence).

The V gene is TRBV20-1, the J gene TRBJ2-3, with D uncertain. The CDR3 runs to 13 residues. Trimming took 5 bases from V and 4 from J, leaving 13 bases between them. Germline V lookup: CDR1 DFQATT, CDR2 SNEGSKA (reference sequence). CDR3 in amino acids: CSAGSSVADTQYF. CDR3 DNA sequence: TGCAGTGCTGGTTCCAGCGTGGCAGATACGCAGTATTTT.

The CDR3 bases are TGTGCCAGCAGCCAGACATCATGGACCGGGACGCCGGGGTATTTT. This encodes CASSQTSWTGTPGYF. The chain has TRBV3-1 and TRBJ2-3; D tentatively fits TRBD1 or TRBD2 (5 bases each). Trimming cost V 3 bases and J 14 bases, with 24 bases left between them. Germline lookup yields CDR1 LGHDT and CDR2 YNNKEL (reference sequence). The CDR3 contains 15 residues.